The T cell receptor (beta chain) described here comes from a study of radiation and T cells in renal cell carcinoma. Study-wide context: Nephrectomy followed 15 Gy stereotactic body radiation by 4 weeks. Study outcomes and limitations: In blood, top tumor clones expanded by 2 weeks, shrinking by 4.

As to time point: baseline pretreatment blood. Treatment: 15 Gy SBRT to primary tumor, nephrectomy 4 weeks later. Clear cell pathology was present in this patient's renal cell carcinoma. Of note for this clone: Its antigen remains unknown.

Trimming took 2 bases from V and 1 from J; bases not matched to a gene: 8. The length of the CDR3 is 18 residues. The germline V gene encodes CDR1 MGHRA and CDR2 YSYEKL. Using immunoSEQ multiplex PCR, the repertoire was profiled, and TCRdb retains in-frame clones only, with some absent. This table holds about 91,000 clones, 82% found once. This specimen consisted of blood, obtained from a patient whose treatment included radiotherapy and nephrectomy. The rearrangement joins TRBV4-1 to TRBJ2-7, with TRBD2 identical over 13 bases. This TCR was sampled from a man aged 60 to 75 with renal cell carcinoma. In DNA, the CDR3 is TGCGCCAGCAGCCAACCGGGACTAGCGGGAAAGGGGTCCTACGAGCAGTACTTC. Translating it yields CASSQPGLAGKGSYEQYF.